The 17 T cell receptor beta chains below come from one sample, sequenced in a study of T-cell reconstitution after alpha-beta-depleted transplantation in children. For TCRbeta, the library was prepared with unique molecular identifiers. TCRdb analysed the PCR reads with MiXCR anew, one entry per CDR3 protein. The table shows 250,000 to 400,000 distinct CDR3 sequences, with around 20% occurring only once. The sample was PBMCs, mostly from graft donor cells, taken 180 days after TCRalphabeta/CD19-depleted stem cell transplant. All receptors come from a male patient between 10 and 17 years old who had a stem cell transplant for acute lymphoblastic leukemia, so the T cells may come from the graft donor.

The chain uses TRBV7-6 and TRBJ2-7, with D unclear. Germline loops: CDR1 SGHVS, CDR2 FNYEAQ. The CDR3 covers 15 residues. V gave up 4 bases and J gave up 2 bases, with 15 bases separating them. In nucleotides, the CDR3 is TGTGCCAGCAGCTCGATACCGAAGGACCCCTACGAGCAGTACTTC. This translates into CASSSIPKDPYEQYF.

This clonotype was detected only a few times. The chain carries TRBV7-9 and TRBJ1-2; D call uncertain. The V gene lost 3 bases and the J gene lost 6 bases, with 11 bases spanning the gap. Germline values: CDR1 SEHNR, CDR2 FQNEAQ (reference sequence). CDR3 length equals 13 residues. CDR3: CASSLVQEDGYTF. The CDR3 DNA follows: TGTGCCAGCAGCTTGGTCCAGGAGGATGGCTACACCTTC.

The V and J genes are TRBV13 and TRBJ2-7; 8 bases are shared with TRBD2. Germline lookup yields CDR1 PRHDT and CDR2 FYEKMQ (reference sequence). This CDR3 has 15 amino acids. After removal of 2 bases from V and 9 bases from J, the junction contained 12 bases not matched to a gene. CDR3 protein: CASSLKGSGATRQYF. CDR3 bases: TGTGCCAGCAGCTTAAAGGGTAGCGGGGCTACGAGGCAGTACTTC.

This clonotype has a handful of counts. The rearrangement joins TRBV20-1 to TRBJ2-1, with a possible D match to TRBD2 (6 bases). The CDR3 consists of 14 residues. The V and J ends lost 6 bases and 4 bases respectively, with 16 bases between them. From germline, CDR1 is DFQATT and CDR2 SNEGSKA (reference sequence). The CDR3 DNA reads TGCAGTGCCGCCCGACTAGGGCCTTACAATGAGCAGTTCTTC. Protein: CSAARLGPYNEQFF.

The chain combines TRBV29-1 with TRBJ1-4; the D gene is possibly TRBD1 (6 bases). Trimming took off 7 bases at V and 8 bases at J, with 14 bases between the two ends. From germline, CDR1 is SQVTM and CDR2 ANQGSEA. This CDR3 spans 12 amino acids. Written as DNA, the CDR3 is TGCAGCGGGCGGTGGGGGGCGGAAAAACTGTTTTTT. As protein: CSGRWGAEKLFF.

The chain uses TRBV18 and TRBJ2-3; 7 bases agree with TRBD2. The V gene's germline CDR1 is KGHSH and CDR2 LQKENI. V shed 4 bases, J shed 0 bases, and the junction held 7 bases outside the gene matches. The CDR3 contains 16 residues. This CDR3 is CASSLLAAPSTDTQYF. CDR3 nucleotides: TGTGCCAGCTCACTCCTAGCGGCCCCTAGCACAGATACGCAGTATTTT.

This sequence joins TRBV28 and TRBJ2-1; 15 bases are shared with TRBD2. Per germline, CDR1 MDHEN and CDR2 SYDVKM. This CDR3 is built from 16 residues. Trimming cost V 8 bases and J 9 bases; bases outside gene matches: 11. DNA of the CDR3: TGTGCCAGCGCCCCCGGACTAGCGGGAGGGAATGGTGAGCAGTTCTTC. Translating it yields CASAPGLAGGNGEQFF.

This chain links TRBV20-1 with TRBJ2-1; 7 positions match TRBD2. This CDR3 region has 19 residues. Losses at the gene ends were 0 bases for V and 4 bases for J; bases not matched to a gene: 18. The V gene's germline CDR1 is DFQATT and CDR2 SNEGSKA (reference sequence). CDR3 sequence reads: CSARDVVSSGSRLYNEQFF. In nucleotides, the CDR3 is TGCAGTGCTAGAGATGTAGTGTCTAGCGGTTCTAGGTTATACAATGAGCAGTTCTTC.

This clonotype has a handful of counts. The J gene is TRBJ1-1, the V gene TRBV5-1; no clear D. The CDR3 totals 12 residues. The germline gives CDR1 SGHRS, CDR2 YFSETQ. Trimming left V 4 bases short and J 6 bases short, with 10 bases between. CDR3 in amino acids: CASSPGWPEAFF. In DNA, the CDR3 is TGCGCCAGCAGCCCGGGATGGCCTGAAGCTTTCTTT.

This clonotype was seen more than once but under ten times. V is TRBV4-2 and J is TRBJ2-5, with 8 bases fitting TRBD2. J was trimmed by 3 bases and V by 4 bases; bases with no gene match: 16. Germline assignment: CDR1 LGHNA and CDR2 YNFKEQ. This CDR3 is built from 18 residues. CDR3 loop: CASSRVRGETGGEETQYF. The CDR3 DNA reads TGTGCCAGCAGCCGAGTCCGGGGAGAAACGGGAGGGGAAGAGACCCAGTACTTC.

This sequence joins TRBV14 and TRBJ2-5; 8 bases map to TRBD2. CDR3 size: 17 residues. Germline lookup yields CDR1 SGHDN and CDR2 FVKESK. J gave up 5 bases and V 6 bases, and 17 bases lay outside the gene matches. The chain's CDR3 is CASSPQRERSLGETQYF. The DNA for the CDR3 is TGTGCCAGCAGTCCTCAGCGGGAGAGGTCCCTTGGGGAGACCCAGTACTTC.

This chain uses TRBV19 with TRBJ1-1; D may be TRBD1 (5 bases). The CDR3 runs to 12 residues. V dropped 4 bases and J dropped 5 bases, with 8 bases sitting between them. Germline V CDR1 and CDR2: LNHDA, SQIVND (reference sequence). The CDR3 bases are TGTGCCAGTAGTACTTACAGGACTGAAGCTTTCTTT. It is translated as CASSTYRTEAFF.

This clonotype was picked up a small number of times. V and J are TRBV18 and TRBJ1-1; no reliable D call. V was clipped by 3 bases and J by 1 base, with 9 bases between them. Germline CDR1 is KGHSH and CDR2 is LQKENI. This CDR3 comprises 14 residues. DNA of the CDR3: TGTGCCAGCTCACCCGGGCGCGAGAACACTGAAGCTTTCTTT. Translation gives CASSPGRENTEAFF.

In this sample, this clonotype turned up a few times. The chain joins TRBV3-1 to TRBJ1-2, with 7 bases fitting TRBD1. There are 12 residues in the CDR3. Germline-derived CDR1 and CDR2 are LGHDT and YNNKEL (reference sequence). Unmatched junction bases numbered 1, after V lost 1 base and J lost 8 bases. The CDR3 reads CASSQVDRGYTF. The CDR3 coding sequence is TGTGCCAGCAGCCAAGTGGACAGGGGCTACACCTTC.

The chain combines TRBV18 with TRBJ1-2, with 10 bases fitting TRBD1. The ends lost 3 bases at V and 4 bases at J; junction bases unmatched: 2. CDR3 size: 14 residues. Germline V gives CDR1 KGHSH, CDR2 LQKENI. The CDR3 region is CASSPRTGGYGYTF. CDR3 in DNA: TGTGCCAGCTCACCCAGGACAGGGGGCTATGGCTACACCTTC. Full variable domain (outside the CDR3, taken from reference TRBV18 and TRBJ1-2): NAGVMQNPRHLVRRRGQEARLRCSPMKGHSHVYWYRQLPEEGLKFMVYLQKENIIDESGMPKERFSAEFPKEGPSILRIQQVVRGDSAAYFCASSPRTGGYGYTFGSGTRLTVV.

The chain links TRBV3-1 to TRBJ2-3; 9 nucleotides align to TRBD2. The CDR3 totals 15 residues. The J segment lost 4 bases and the V segment lost 4 bases, leaving 6 bases of the junction unmatched. Germline V gene sequence: CDR1 LGHDT, CDR2 YNNKEL (reference sequence). The CDR3 is CASSLAGAGADTQYF. The CDR3 DNA sequence: TGTGCCAGCAGCCTAGCGGGAGCGGGCGCAGATACGCAGTATTTT.

The chain uses TRBV29-1 and TRBJ1-2; the D gene is possibly TRBD1 (5 bases). CDR1 SQVTM and CDR2 ANQGSEA come from the germline V gene. V gave up 8 bases and J gave up 8 bases, with 21 bases separating them. The CDR3 spans 13 residues. This chain's CDR3 is CSFVGGDRRGYTF. In DNA, the CDR3 is TGCAGCTTCGTCGGGGGGGATCGAAGGGGCTACACCTTC.